What follows is one TCR beta chain and its context. Its binding antigen is unknown. No base qualities exist here, and no much larger clone lies one base off it. Taken with the paper, the label for treatment or condition translates to: some 20 received Ad26.COV2.S at low or high dose, single or two shots; about 5 received placebo; per-sample allocation not given. Repertoires of vaccine and placebo recipients were sequenced from samples collected on day 63 after the first injection. Cohort 1b enrolled about two dozen adults aged 18-55 years at a single site in Boston, USA, between 29 July and 7 August 2020. Ad26.COV2.S was a replication-incompetent adenovirus type 26 vector that expressed a prefusion-stabilized SARS-CoV-2 spike protein derived from the original Wuhan strain. The source of the sample is a study of Ad26.COV2.S vaccination and SARS-CoV-2 variants (dated by TCRdb to the early 2020s). Notes on the research overall: Vaccine-arm donors came from COV1001, a multicentre, randomized, double-blind, placebo-controlled phase I-IIa trial of Ad26.COV2.S in healthy adults. Trial participants were randomized into five groups of five, in which low-dose or high-dose Ad26.COV2.S was given once or twice, or placebo was given on both occasions. TCRbeta repertoire sequencing was used to assess the specificity and breadth of SARS-CoV-2-reactive T cell receptors after Ad26.COV2.S vaccination. Blinding of investigators to trial group allocation was maintained during experiments and outcome assessment. Ad26.COV2.S was given intramuscularly at 5x10^10 or 1x10^11 viral particles, as a single shot or as two shots 56 days apart. The TCR-sequenced set comprised around 30 samples: about 19 Ad26.COV2.S vaccine recipients, 5 placebo recipients and 8 SARS-CoV-2 convalescent individuals. Results and caveats for the whole study, not just this receptor: The authors noted that the TCR breadth and depth analyses may have underestimated total T cell responses. Substantial breadth of spike-specific CD8+ and CD4+ T cell responses was reported after vaccination. Compared with placebo recipients, Ad26.COV2.S recipients showed higher spike-specific TCR breadth (P = 0.0014). Comparing responses between vaccine doses or regimens was not something the study was powered to do. Comparable non-spike TCR breadth was observed between vaccine and placebo recipients, consistent with only spike being contained in the vaccine.

The germline V gene specifies LGHNA as CDR1 and YNFKEQ as CDR2. From cysteine to phenylalanine, the CDR3 is 14 amino acids long. Kept here is only the CDR3 DNA, which spans 42 bases and is read in frame from base 1. V is trimmed back by 5 bases and J by 9 bases, and the junction contains 10 bases that no gene match accounts for. The immunoSEQ Assay was the method used to sequence TCRbeta CDR3 regions. After extraction, genomic DNA underwent amplification by bias-controlled multiplex PCR, followed by high-throughput sequencing. Turning to the authors' computational methods: Collapsing and filtering of sequences were performed to quantify the absolute abundance of each unique TCRbeta CDR3 region. T cell fraction was estimated by normalizing TCRbeta template counts to usable DNA, which was measured by amplifying reference genes present in all nucleated cells. Repertoire TCRs were annotated as SARS-CoV-2-specific when V gene, CDR3 amino acid sequence and J gene were exactly matched to a known reactive TCR set. The reference SARS-CoV-2 TCR set came from MIRA and was filtered for enrichment in COVID-19-positive ImmuneCODE repertoires, removing public or cross-reactive TCRs. Based on the MIRA antigens, annotated TCRs were further analysed at the level of specific ORF or position within ORF. Depth was the summed frequency of annotated unique rearrangements, while breadth was defined as annotated unique rearrangements over total unique productive rearrangements. Two-sided Wilcoxon rank-sum tests were applied when comparing TCR breadth between groups. TCRdb took this table from immuneACCESS and kept in-frame rearrangements with V and J called. Such tables lack part of the clones; where checked against another copy, unresolved V genes explain under half of the gap, and the rest is unexplained. The V and J calls and clone size are taken from that table; D and trimming were inferred from the DNA. This sample gives fewer than 400,000 clones in total; roughly 80% of them show up just once. Around 2% of the sample comes from the top ten.

This specimen consisted of peripheral blood, obtained in a trial of Ad26.COV2.S vaccine versus placebo. This TCR was sampled from a person between 18 and 65 years old who received the Ad26.COV2.S COVID-19 vaccine or a placebo. The sequence joins TRBV4-2 to TRBJ2-1; 7 bases in between match TRBD1. In nucleotides, the sequence is TGTGCCAGCAGCGATAAACAGGGGTCTGGTGAGCAGTTCTTC. The resulting protein is CASSDKQGSGEQFF.